A single T cell receptor beta chain is shown here with its context. The data originate from a study of blood T cell repertoires in COVID-19. CDR1 and CDR2 (germline): SGDLS, YYNGEE. The CDR3 runs to 15 residues. V lost 1 base and J 3 bases, leaving 10 bases between the germline ends. Produced via immunoSEQ multiplex PCR; TCRdb's table is partial and in-frame only. The top ten clones hold about 39% of a sample with more than 95,000 clones, roughly three quarters of them seen once. Material: peripheral blood. This TCR was sampled from a man aged 40-50 years with active or convalescent COVID-19. The chain employs TRBV9 and TRBJ1-4; possible D gene TRBD1, 5 bases. The CDR3 DNA is TGTGCCAGCAGCGTATCCGGGGGATCTAATGAAAAACTGTTTTTT. Translating it yields CASSVSGGSNEKLFF.